The 32 T cell receptor beta chains given below trace back to one sample, sequenced in a study of regulatory T cells in long-lasting Graves disease (dated by TCRdb to the early 2020s). The library was produced with multiplex PCR. TCRdb lists the instrument as Illumina HiSeq 4000. CDR3 regions were amplified by Arm-PCR with iRepertoire HTBI primers to construct TCR beta libraries. TCRdb reprocessing: public reads trimmed at Q25 with fastp, clones called with MiXCR, in-frame beta chains kept. Every entry covers one CDR3 protein and lists the most common genes and DNA from its rows. A total of some 500,000 distinct CDR3 sequences appear in this sample, about 16% of them only once. Just under 25% of the sample goes to the ten largest clones. In light of the paper, this sample's time point label describes: newly diagnosed GD, antithyroid drugs for less than 3 months. RNA was extracted from PBMCs in TRIzol for both TCR sequencing and RNA sequencing.

This same sample was also part of a study on T cells in Graves' hyperthyroidism and ophthalmopathy.

The specimen was peripheral blood mononuclear cells (PBMCs), collected at new diagnosis, from a patient treated with antithyroid drugs. Receptor source: a woman aged 35-65 years with Graves disease. Donor details come from another sample of the same person, matched by shared clones.

This clonotype was recorded many times. The chain joins TRBV9 to TRBJ1-1; D is unclear. Germline V CDR1 and CDR2: SGDLS, YYNGEE. The ends were cut back, 0 bases at V and 1 base at J, with 7 bases in the middle. The CDR3 is 14 amino acids. The CDR3 spells CASSVEAGNTEAFF. DNA of the CDR3: TGTGCCAGCAGCGTAGAGGCAGGGAACACTGAAGCTTTCTTT.

This clonotype was seen only a few times. The chain is built from TRBV6-1 and TRBJ1-6; 10 bases line up with TRBD1. After removal of 7 bases from V and 9 bases from J, the junction contained 6 bases not matched to a gene. CDR3 length equals 14 residues. Looked up from germline, CDR1 is MNHNS and CDR2 is SASEGT. The CDR3 loop reads CASTPGQGFSPLHF. Written as DNA, the CDR3 is TGTGCCAGCACCCCGGGACAGGGGTTTTCACCCCTCCACTTT.

V gene TRBV4-2 combines with J gene TRBJ1-3; 11 bases map to TRBD1. The V segment lost 4 bases and the J segment 2 bases; nucleotides outside the gene matches: 7. Germline V CDR1 and CDR2: LGHNA, YNFKEQ. There are 17 residues in the CDR3. CDR3 sequence: CASSPRTGGHTGNTIYF. For the CDR3, the DNA is TGTGCCAGCAGCCCTCGGACAGGGGGCCATACTGGAAACACCATATATTTT.

Of note for this clonotype: This could be a read error, since a much larger clone is one nucleotide away. The chain links TRBV11-3 to TRBJ2-1; 8 bases map to TRBD1. With 4 bases clipped from V and 7 bases from J, the junction kept 18 bases outside the gene matches. Germline-derived CDR1 and CDR2 are SGHNT and YENEEA. The CDR3 is 18 amino acids. DNA for the CDR3: TGTGCCAGCAGCTCACTTGCCCCATCCAGGGGGCAGGGGAATGAGCAGTTCTTC. Protein product: CASSSLAPSRGQGNEQFF.

This clonotype came up many times. V is TRBV2 and J is TRBJ2-1; possibly TRBD2 for D (5 bases). From germline, CDR1 is SNHLY and CDR2 FYNNEI. The CDR3 is 13 residues long. Trimming took 4 bases from V and 3 from J, leaving 7 bases between them. CDR3 region: CASSAEVYNEQFF. CDR3 sequence (DNA): TGTGCCAGCAGTGCGGAGGTCTACAATGAGCAGTTCTTC. Filled out from reference TRBV2 and TRBJ2-1, the complete variable domain reads EPEVTQTPSHQVTQMGQEVILRCVPISNHLYFYWYRQILGQKVEFLVSFYNNEISEKSEIFDDQFSVERPDGSNFTLKIRSTKLEDSAMYFCASSAEVYNEQFFGPGTRLTVL.

This clonotype was seen a few times. V usage is TRBV5-6 and J usage is TRBJ2-6; a possible D gene is TRBD1 (6 bases). The CDR3 loop spans 16 amino acids. Germline CDR1 reads SGHDT; CDR2 reads YYEEEE. Trimming removed 3 bases at V and 2 bases at J, with 12 bases between. This CDR3 reads CASSSEGVPGANVLTF. The CDR3 bases are TGTGCCAGCAGCTCCGAGGGGGTACCTGGGGCCAACGTCCTGACTTTC.

The V gene is TRBV20-1, the J gene TRBJ1-1; 8 nucleotides line up with TRBD1. V lost 1 base, J lost 4 bases, and 8 bases stayed unmatched. Looked up from germline, CDR1 is DFQATT and CDR2 is SNEGSKA (reference sequence). CDR3 size: 15 residues. DNA of the CDR3: TGCAGTGCTAGAGGGACGCACAGGGGGGGCACTGAAGCTTTCTTT. This codes for CSARGTHRGGTEAFF.

In this sample, this clonotype turned up a few times. The V gene is TRBV19, the J gene TRBJ1-4, with unresolved D. The CDR3 runs to 14 residues. Trimming shortened V by 3 bases and J by 2 bases, and 7 bases separated the two germline ends. CDR1 is LNHDA, CDR2 SQIVND, per germline (reference sequence). The CDR3 nucleotides read TGTGCCAGTAGTATTACAAGTACTAATGAAAAACTGTTTTTT. It specifies CASSITSTNEKLFF.

This clonotype was recorded many times. The genes are TRBV12-3 or TRBV12-4 and TRBJ1-1; D is undetermined. V was cut by 4 bases and J by 6 bases, with 9 bases left in between. CDR3 length equals 12 residues. The CDR3 region has the DNA TGTGCCAGCAGTTACGAAGGAGCTGAAGCTTTCTTT. Its protein is CASSYEGAEAFF.

The chain has TRBV3-1 and TRBJ2-7; D is unclear. V was cut by 3 bases and J by 2 bases, with 5 bases left in between. This CDR3 is built from 12 residues. Germline loops: CDR1 LGHDT, CDR2 YNNKEL (reference sequence). For the CDR3, the DNA is TGTGCCAGCAGCCACCTTACCTACGAGCAGTACTTC. Protein: CASSHLTYEQYF.

This clonotype was seen at least ten times. This chain links TRBV11-2 with TRBJ1-3; no clear D. With 4 bases removed from V and 1 base from J, the gap between germline ends came to 14 bases. Per the germline V gene, CDR1 is SGHAT and CDR2 is FQNNGV. The CDR3 contains 16 residues. In DNA, the CDR3 is TGTGCCAGCAGCTCTCGGCGGCCCAGGTCTGGAAACACCATATATTTT. This gives the protein CASSSRRPRSGNTIYF.

V usage is TRBV6-2 or TRBV6-3 and J usage is TRBJ1-4; D unclear. V lost 5 bases to trimming and J lost 8 bases, with 18 bases between them. Germline CDR1 reads MNHEY; CDR2 reads SVGEGT. The CDR3 covers 15 residues. The CDR3 spells CASSDLTAGREKLFF. CDR3 nucleotide sequence: TGTGCCAGCAGTGATCTGACCGCCGGTCGGGAAAAACTGTTTTTT.

At least ten counts were recorded for this clonotype. For the CDR3, the DNA is TGCAGTGCTAGGACGCCGGGACTACCTTACAATGAGCAGTTCTTC. This sequence encodes CSARTPGLPYNEQFF. The chain employs TRBV20-1 and TRBJ2-1; 7 nucleotides match TRBD2. V dropped 3 bases and J dropped 4; count of bases not matched to a gene: 9. The CDR3 is 15 amino acids. Germline-derived CDR1 and CDR2 are DFQATT and SNEGSKA (reference sequence).

A word on this clonotype: It may be a read error: a sequence one base away is much more abundant. The rearrangement joins TRBV3-1 to TRBJ2-7, with D tentatively TRBD1 or TRBD2 (7 bases each). V was clipped by 5 bases and J by 7 bases, with 12 bases between them. Germline CDR1 and CDR2: LGHDT and YNNKEL (reference sequence). The CDR3 is made up of 12 amino acids. The CDR3 DNA sequence: TGTGCCAGCAGCAGCAGGGGGGGTGAGCAGTACTTC. This translates into CASSSRGGEQYF.

V gene TRBV19 combines with J gene TRBJ1-4; 8 nucleotides agree with TRBD1. The CDR3 runs 15 residues. V was clipped by 6 bases and J by 4 bases; unmatched bases: 7. CDR1 and CDR2 (germline): LNHDA, SQIVND (reference sequence). The chain's CDR3 is CASRDRGGSNEKLFF. The CDR3 nucleotides read TGTGCCAGTAGAGACAGGGGCGGAAGTAATGAAAAACTGTTTTTT.

This clonotype was counted only a few times. The V call is TRBV5-1, the J call TRBJ1-2, with a possible D match to TRBD1 (5 bases). Per the germline V gene, CDR1 is SGHRS and CDR2 is YFSETQ. Trimming cost V 0 bases and J 4 bases, with 10 bases left between them. The CDR3 consists of 14 residues. Written as DNA, the CDR3 is TGCGCCAGCAGCTTGGCCCGAGGGGCCTATGGCTACACCTTC. The encoded protein is CASSLARGAYGYTF.

The V call is TRBV6-2 or TRBV6-3, the J call TRBJ1-1, with D maybe TRBD1 (5 bases). CDR1 and CDR2 from the germline V gene are MNHEY and SVGEGT. V lost 5 bases and J 1 base, leaving 14 bases between the germline ends. The CDR3 is 15 amino acids. The CDR3 is CASSRGTEENTEAFF. As DNA, the CDR3 is TGTGCCAGCAGTCGTGGGACGGAAGAGAACACTGAAGCTTTCTTT.

This clonotype was seen ten or more times. V gene TRBV18 combines with J gene TRBJ2-5; D may match TRBD1 or TRBD2 (5 bases each). V lost 4 bases and J lost 5, with 17 bases in between. The CDR3 length is 15 residues. The germline gives CDR1 KGHSH, CDR2 LQKENI. CDR3 protein: CASSLGTVPRETQYF. CDR3 in DNA: TGTGCCAGCTCACTCGGGACGGTCCCCCGGGAGACCCAGTACTTC.

This sequence joins TRBV6-2 or TRBV6-3 and TRBJ1-5; 7 bases line up with TRBD1. With V trimmed by 6 bases and J by 5 bases, 1 base remained unmatched. The CDR3 runs 12 residues. Germline CDR1 is MNHEY and CDR2 is SVGEGT. DNA of the CDR3: TGTGCCAGCAGGACAGGGCATCAGCCCCAGCATTTT. Protein sequence: CASRTGHQPQHF.

V and J are TRBV4-1 and TRBJ1-2; D possibly corresponds to TRBD1 (5 bases). The CDR3 runs to 17 residues. V shed 1 base and J shed 3 bases, with 18 bases lying between them. Germline V gives CDR1 MGHRA, CDR2 YSYEKL. The CDR3 region is CASSQVLSRGKDYGYTF. The CDR3 region has the DNA TGCGCCAGCAGCCAAGTCCTGTCGAGGGGTAAGGACTATGGCTACACCTTC.

This clonotype was detected many times. The V call is TRBV9, the J call TRBJ2-1; maybe TRBD1 (6 bases). The germline V gene encodes CDR1 SGDLS and CDR2 YYNGEE. This CDR3 has 16 amino acids. The V and J ends lost 4 bases and 0 bases respectively, with 14 bases between them. Written as DNA, the CDR3 is TGTGCCAGCAGCTCCAGACAGGTGAGCTCCTACAATGAGCAGTTCTTC. Translating it yields CASSSRQVSSYNEQFF.

This clonotype was seen more than once but under ten times. The chain employs TRBV12-3 or TRBV12-4 and TRBJ1-2, with D possibly matching TRBD1 (6 bases). The ends were cut back, 4 bases at V and 9 bases at J, with 21 bases in the middle. The CDR3 contains 15 residues. The CDR3 region is CASSSRPGHLESYTF. CDR3 DNA: TGTGCCAGCAGTTCCCGCCCGGGACACCTCGAGAGCTACACCTTC.

A note on this clonotype: One base away lies a much larger clone, so this may be a sequencing read error. The chain combines TRBV7-6 with TRBJ1-2; D unresolved. CDR1 SGHVS and CDR2 FNYEAQ come from the germline V gene. V dropped 5 bases and J dropped 8 bases, with 15 bases sitting between them. The CDR3 is 13 amino acids. The CDR3 sequence: CASSARPYQGYTF. The CDR3, as DNA: TGTGCCAGCAGCGCCCGGCCCTATCAAGGCTACACCTTC.

The sample holds many counts of this clonotype. The V call is TRBV28, the J call TRBJ2-7, with TRBD2 matching over 8 bases. Germline CDR1 reads MDHEN; CDR2 reads SYDVKM. With V trimmed by 4 bases and J by 4 bases, 9 bases remained unmatched. CDR3 length: 15 amino acids. CDR3 residues: CASSSSGGPIYEQYF. In DNA form, the CDR3 reads TGTGCCAGCAGTTCCAGCGGGGGTCCCATTTACGAGCAGTACTTC.

This clonotype was counted at least ten times. V gene TRBV2 combines with J gene TRBJ2-2; tentatively, D is TRBD1 (6 bases). The CDR3 covers 16 residues. V was pared by 6 bases and J by 7 bases, with 21 bases between. Germline-derived CDR1 and CDR2 are SNHLY and FYNNEI. For the CDR3, the DNA is TGTGCCAGCAGCGGGCGAAAGGGCAGGGGTTTCGGGGAGCTGTTTTTT. Translated: CASSGRKGRGFGELFF.

This chain uses TRBV3-1 with TRBJ2-7, with TRBD1 identical over 12 bases. Per germline, CDR1 LGHDT and CDR2 YNNKEL (reference sequence). The CDR3 runs 18 residues. The V and J ends lost 6 bases and 0 bases, in that order; junction bases with no gene match: 12. Here the CDR3 DNA reads TGTGCCAGCAGTCGCGTCAGGGACAGGGGGCTTGGCTCCTACGAGCAGTACTTC. Its protein is CASSRVRDRGLGSYEQYF.

This clonotype came up many times. The chain couples TRBV5-8 to TRBJ2-1; D gene uncertain. V dropped 2 bases and J dropped 7 bases, with 13 bases sitting between them. The CDR3 loop spans 14 amino acids. CDR1 is SGHTS and CDR2 is YDEGEE in the germline V gene. Here the CDR3 reads CASSFGPQINEQFF. The CDR3 DNA is TGTGCCAGCAGCTTTGGACCCCAGATAAATGAGCAGTTCTTC.

This clonotype appeared many times. The J gene is TRBJ2-3, the V gene TRBV28, with 11 bases lining up with TRBD2. The CDR3 sequence is 15 residues long. Trimming at V came to 3 bases and at J to 6 bases, leaving 5 bases not matched to a gene. CDR1 MDHEN and CDR2 SYDVKM come from the germline V gene. The CDR3 is CASSLIAGGRDTQYF. In nucleotides, the CDR3 is TGTGCCAGCAGTTTGATAGCGGGGGGGCGGGATACGCAGTATTTT. The full variable domain, rest sourced from reference TRBV28 and TRBJ2-3, is DVKVTQSSRYLVKRTGEKVFLECVQDMDHENMFWYRQDPGLGLRLIYFSYDVKMKEKGDIPEGYSVSREKKERFSLILESASTNQTSMYLCASSLIAGGRDTQYFGPGTRLTVL.

This clonotype was seen many times. The V and J genes are TRBV5-1 and TRBJ1-6; D call uncertain. This CDR3 has 15 amino acids. With 1 base removed from V and 10 bases from J, the gap between germline ends came to 15 bases. Germline loops: CDR1 SGHRS, CDR2 YFSETQ. The CDR3 DNA sequence: TGCGCCAGCAGCTTGACGGGTGCCGGTGCGTCACCCCTCCACTTT. Amino acid sequence: CASSLTGAGASPLHF.

In its sample, this clonotype was seen a few times. The chain combines TRBV4-1 with TRBJ2-3; 10 nucleotides match TRBD1. V lost 6 bases and J lost 2; bases outside the gene matches: 5. Germline V gene lookup returns CDR1 MGHRA and CDR2 YSYEKL. The CDR3 loop spans 15 amino acids. CDR3 nucleotide sequence: TGCGCCAGCAGGGCAGGACAGGGGGTCACAGATACGCAGTATTTT. Translation: CASRAGQGVTDTQYF.

This clonotype was counted at least ten times. This sequence joins TRBV7-9 and TRBJ1-1; D is unclear. This CDR3 has 14 residues. The V gene lost 5 bases and the J gene lost 1 base, with 11 bases spanning the gap. Germline CDR1 SEHNR, CDR2 FQNEAQ (reference sequence). CDR3 region: CASSRPPGNTEAFF. CDR3 bases: TGTGCCAGCAGCCGACCCCCGGGGAACACTGAAGCTTTCTTT.

At least ten counts were recorded for this clonotype. This chain joins TRBV12-3 or TRBV12-4 and TRBJ2-7; D is perhaps TRBD1 (5 bases). The ends were cut back, 5 bases at V and 1 base at J, with 15 bases in the middle. This CDR3 spans 15 amino acids. The chain's CDR3 is CASSPTSGRSYEQYF. DNA for the CDR3: TGTGCCAGCAGTCCTACCTCAGGGCGGTCCTACGAGCAGTACTTC.